Listed here are 15 T cell receptor beta chains from one sample, sequenced in a study of Graves' ophthalmopathy and Graves' hyperthyroidism. Using RNA transcripts, the TCR beta CDR3 regions were amplified. The workflow started with a first-round RT-PCR run with HTBI primers and then moved on to a second-round multiplex PCR. TCRdb re-called the multiplex PCR reads through MiXCR, storing one row per CDR3 protein. The sample has a few hundred thousand distinct CDR3 sequences, about a sixth seen once. The specimen was peripheral blood. The receptor set was obtained from an adult woman with stable Graves' hyperthyroidism.

This clonotype has at least ten counts. The rearrangement uses TRBV20-1 and TRBJ2-7, with D uncertain. In germline, CDR1 is DFQATT, CDR2 SNEGSKA (reference sequence). The CDR3 runs to 13 residues. Trimming removed 6 bases from V and 5 bases from J, with 17 bases in between. CDR3 bases: TGCAGTGCCCTGACTGCAACTGGTAACGAGCAGTACTTC. Its protein product is CSALTATGNEQYF.

In its sample, this clonotype was seen many times. This chain links TRBV27 with TRBJ2-5; tentatively, D is TRBD1 (5 bases). Trimming cost V 3 bases and J 4 bases, with 12 bases left between them. CDR1 MNHEY and CDR2 SMNVEV come from the germline V gene (reference sequence). This CDR3 has 14 amino acids. The CDR3 sequence: CASSFLGARETQYF. CDR3 DNA sequence: TGTGCCAGCAGTTTCCTTGGGGCGAGAGAGACCCAGTACTTC.

V and J are TRBV24-1 and TRBJ2-2; D may be TRBD2 (6 bases). The CDR3 loop spans 16 amino acids. Trimming removed 4 bases from V and 6 bases from J, with 17 bases in between. Germline CDR1 and CDR2: KGHDR and SFDVKD. This CDR3 is CATSEDRLGFAGELFF. CDR3 nucleotides: TGTGCCACCAGTGAGGATCGACTAGGGTTCGCCGGGGAGCTGTTTTTT.

The table lists this clonotype with a few counts. The V and J genes are TRBV5-5 and TRBJ1-2; D gene ambiguous. The germline V gene has CDR1 SGHKS and CDR2 YYEKEE (reference sequence). The CDR3 is made up of 14 amino acids. The germline V and J ends were trimmed by 3 bases and 2 bases, with 11 bases remaining between them. The CDR3 sequence is CASSSLRENYGYTF. Written as DNA, the CDR3 is TGTGCCAGCAGCTCTCTCCGGGAAAACTATGGCTACACCTTC.

This clonotype has a count of ten or more. The chain has TRBV3-1 and TRBJ2-5, with D possibly matching TRBD2 (5 bases). Germline CDR1 reads LGHDT; CDR2 reads YNNKEL (reference sequence). The CDR3 is 16 amino acids. V was pared by 0 bases and J by 0 bases, with 11 bases between. The DNA for the CDR3 is TGTGCCAGCAGCCAAGAGGGGTGGGAGTACCAAGAGACCCAGTACTTC. It encodes CASSQEGWEYQETQYF.

This clonotype was observed many times. This sequence joins TRBV12-3 or TRBV12-4 and TRBJ1-3, with 8 bases that match TRBD1. V lost 7 bases, J lost 2 bases, and 7 bases stayed unmatched. The CDR3 loop spans 15 amino acids. The CDR3 nucleotides are TGTGCCAGCACCCGACAGGGGACGCCTGGAAACACCATATATTTT. This codes for CASTRQGTPGNTIYF.

This clonotype was observed many times. This rearrangement joins TRBV28 to TRBJ2-4; TRBD1 is a possible D gene (6 bases). CDR1 MDHEN and CDR2 SYDVKM come from the germline V gene. The CDR3 has 15 residues. V lost 6 bases and J lost 0, with 12 bases in between. CDR3 DNA: TGTGCCAGCAGGCATCAGGGGATAGCCAAAAACATTCAGTACTTC. Amino acid sequence: CASRHQGIAKNIQYF.

This clonotype was seen repeatedly, ten times or more. The chain joins TRBV7-2 to TRBJ1-2; D remains ambiguous. The CDR3 covers 13 residues. Germline values: CDR1 SGHTA, CDR2 FQGNSA. The ends were cut back, 6 bases at V and 4 bases at J, with 12 bases in the middle. CDR3 bases: TGTGCCAGCAGTCAAACACCGAGCTATGGCTACACCTTC. This encodes CASSQTPSYGYTF.

The chain combines TRBV24-1 with TRBJ2-5; 10 bases are a match to TRBD1. Germline loops: CDR1 KGHDR, CDR2 SFDVKD. The CDR3 totals 15 residues. Unmatched junction bases numbered 12, after V lost 10 bases and J lost 5 bases. The CDR3 region is CATSPGTGEEETQYF. CDR3 nucleotides: TGTGCCACAAGTCCCGGGACAGGGGAAGAGGAGACCCAGTACTTC.

This clonotype was seen at least ten times. The chain is built from TRBV7-2 and TRBJ2-7; 8 bases line up with TRBD2. There are 15 residues in the CDR3. Trimming took 5 bases from V and 3 from J; bases not matched to a gene: 9. Germline loops: CDR1 SGHTA, CDR2 FQGNSA. This CDR3 reads CASSLRGGLVYEQYF. The DNA of the CDR3 is TGTGCCAGCAGCCTTAGGGGGGGACTAGTCTACGAGCAGTACTTC. The full variable domain, in which reference TRBV7-2 and TRBJ2-7 provide the parts outside the CDR3, is GAGVSQSPSNKVTEKGKDVELRCDPISGHTALYWYRQSLGQGLEFLIYFQGNSAPDKSGLPSDRFSAERTGGSVSTLTIQRTQQEDSAVYLCASSLRGGLVYEQYFGPGTRLTVT.

This clonotype was seen many times. This chain joins TRBV4-1 and TRBJ1-1; 11 nucleotides match TRBD1. V lost 4 bases to trimming and J lost 10 bases; unmatched junction nucleotides: 14. Germline CDR1 MGHRA, CDR2 YSYEKL. The CDR3 is 16 residues long. The CDR3 is CASSPNEGQGALGAFF. CDR3 sequence (DNA): TGCGCCAGCAGCCCCAATGAAGGACAGGGGGCTTTAGGAGCTTTCTTT.

This clonotype was seen at least ten times. The CDR3, as DNA: TGTGCCAGTAGACAGTTCCCCTACGAGCAGTACTTC. Protein sequence: CASRQFPYEQYF. This sequence joins TRBV6-1 and TRBJ2-7; a weak D match, TRBD1 (5 bases). Trimming shortened V by 9 bases and J by 2 bases, and 11 bases separated the two germline ends. The CDR3 contains 12 residues. Germline V lookup: CDR1 MNHNS, CDR2 SASEGT.

This clonotype was detected a few times. A much larger clone lies a single base off, so this may be a read error. The chain joins TRBV6-1 to TRBJ2-7; 11 nucleotides match TRBD2. V shed 6 bases, J shed 7 bases, and the junction held 14 bases outside the gene matches. Germline V gives CDR1 MNHNS, CDR2 SASEGT. CDR3 length: 16 residues. The CDR3 loop reads CASSTSGSGVIGEQYF. In DNA, the CDR3 is TGTGCCAGCAGCACTAGCGGGAGCGGAGTTATAGGTGAGCAGTACTTC.

This clonotype was seen ten or more times. DNA for the CDR3: TGTGCCAGCATCGAGGGACCGGTCGGAGAGCAGTACTTC. Translation gives CASIEGPVGEQYF. The chain combines TRBV6-5 with TRBJ2-7, with D perhaps matching TRBD1 or TRBD2 (5 bases each). Germline loops: CDR1 MNHEY, CDR2 SVGAGI. V was cut by 7 bases and J by 7 bases, with 17 bases left in between. There are 13 residues in the CDR3.

This clonotype was picked up a small number of times. The chain combines TRBV3-1 with TRBJ2-4; 15 bases fit TRBD2. The CDR3 has 18 residues. V was clipped by 3 bases and J by 6 bases; unmatched bases: 9. Germline-derived CDR1 and CDR2 are LGHDT and YNNKEL (reference sequence). CDR3 in DNA: TGTGCCAGCAGCCACCGGTGGACTAGCGGGAGGGGATCAAACATTCAGTACTTC. Its protein product is CASSHRWTSGRGSNIQYF. The full variable domain, in which reference TRBV3-1 and TRBJ2-4 provide the parts outside the CDR3, is DTAVSQTPKYLVTQMGNDKSIKCEQNLGHDTMYWYKQDSKKFLKIMFSYNNKELIINETVPNRFSPKSPDKAHLNLHINSLELGDSAVYFCASSHRWTSGRGSNIQYFGAGTRLSVL.